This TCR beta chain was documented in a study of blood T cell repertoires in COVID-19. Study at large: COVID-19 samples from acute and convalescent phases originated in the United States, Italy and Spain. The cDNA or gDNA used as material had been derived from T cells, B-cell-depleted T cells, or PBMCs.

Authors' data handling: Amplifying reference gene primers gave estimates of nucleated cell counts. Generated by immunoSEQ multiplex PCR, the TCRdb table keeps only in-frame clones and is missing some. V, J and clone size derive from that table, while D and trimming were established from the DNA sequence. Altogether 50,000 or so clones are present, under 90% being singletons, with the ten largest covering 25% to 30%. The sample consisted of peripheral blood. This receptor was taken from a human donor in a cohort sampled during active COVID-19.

The CDR3 bases are TGTGCCAGCAGCTTACAGACAGTTAGGGGAGAGACCCAGTACTTC. This translates into CASSLQTVRGETQYF. The chain has TRBV7-8 and TRBJ2-5; perhaps TRBD1 as D (5 bases). This CDR3 contains 15 residues. V was shortened by 2 bases and J by 4 bases, with 14 bases between the two germline ends. Germline V gene data show CDR1 as SGHVS and CDR2 as FQNEAQ.